The 5 T cell receptor beta chains reported below all come from one sample, sequenced in a study of T cell repertoires in cytomegalovirus infection. Their antigens remain unidentified. Using its own MiXCR run on the reads, TCRdb lists one record per CDR3 protein. Counted here are under 200,000 distinct CDR3 sequences, about 20% occurring once; the ten biggest clones make up 25%. The sequenced sample was CD8+ T cells from cultured PBMCs, obtained from culture after CMV antigen stimulation. The receptors were gathered from a human donor in good health (CMV status not recorded). Some clones in this sample may be carry-over from other donors' samples.

The rearrangement uses TRBV12-3 or TRBV12-4 and TRBJ1-1, with unresolved D. This CDR3 is built from 14 residues. Trimming pared 5 bases from V and 7 bases from J, leaving 17 bases between. CDR3 sequence reads: CASSPTQTRIEAFF. DNA of the CDR3: TGTGCCAGCAGTCCTACCCAGACACGTATTGAAGCTTTCTTT.

V gene TRBV11-3 combines with J gene TRBJ1-3; D gene unclear. The CDR3 is 14 residues long. Germline V CDR1 and CDR2: SGHNT, YENEEA. Trimming stripped 3 bases from V and 8 bases from J, with 14 bases between. The CDR3 spells CASSFTPGVYTIYF. DNA of the CDR3: TGTGCCAGCAGCTTCACCCCGGGAGTGTACACCATATATTTT.

The rearrangement links TRBV4-1 to TRBJ1-1, with D possibly TRBD1 on 5 matching bases. Germline V gene lookup returns CDR1 MGHRA and CDR2 YSYEKL. The CDR3 covers 14 residues. Trimming cost V 0 bases and J 4 bases, with 9 bases left between them. This CDR3 reads CASSQDPGITEAFF. The CDR3 nucleotides read TGCGCCAGCAGCCAAGATCCAGGGATCACTGAAGCTTTCTTT.

The CDR3 region has the DNA TGCAGTGCTAGAGATCGACAGATTCTCTACGAGCAGTACTTC. It codes for CSARDRQILYEQYF. The chain carries TRBV20-1 and TRBJ2-7; possibly TRBD1 for D (5 bases). The V end lost 0 bases, the J end lost 3 bases, and 12 bases lay between the germline ends. CDR3 length equals 14 residues. The germline V gene encodes CDR1 DFQATT and CDR2 SNEGSKA (reference sequence).

This clonotype was seen only a few times. The chain joins TRBV12-3 or TRBV12-4 to TRBJ1-5, with TRBD1 matching 7 bases. J gave up 4 bases and V 5 bases, and 14 bases lay outside the gene matches. This CDR3 is 17 amino acids long. The CDR3 DNA reads as TGTGCCAGCAGTCGCCGAAGTAAACAGGGGTCGAATCAGCCCCAGCATTTT. Translation gives CASSRRSKQGSNQPQHF.